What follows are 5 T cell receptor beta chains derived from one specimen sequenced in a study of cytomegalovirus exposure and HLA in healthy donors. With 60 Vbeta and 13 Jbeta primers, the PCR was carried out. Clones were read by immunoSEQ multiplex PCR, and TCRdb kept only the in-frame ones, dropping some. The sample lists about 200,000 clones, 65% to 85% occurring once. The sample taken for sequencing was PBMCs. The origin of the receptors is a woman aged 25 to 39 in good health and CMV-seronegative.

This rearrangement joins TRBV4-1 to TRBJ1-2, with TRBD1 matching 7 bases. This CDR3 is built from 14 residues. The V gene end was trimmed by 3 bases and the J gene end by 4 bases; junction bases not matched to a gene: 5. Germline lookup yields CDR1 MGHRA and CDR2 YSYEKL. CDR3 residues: CASSQRQGGYGYTF. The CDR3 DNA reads TGCGCCAGCAGCCAGCGACAGGGAGGCTATGGCTACACCTTC.

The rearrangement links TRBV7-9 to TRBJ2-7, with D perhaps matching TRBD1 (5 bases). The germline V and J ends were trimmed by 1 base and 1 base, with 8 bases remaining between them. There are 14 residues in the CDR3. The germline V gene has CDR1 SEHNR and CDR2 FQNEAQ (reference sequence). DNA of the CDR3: TGTGCCAGCAGCTTAGGGGGCAGATCCTACGAGCAGTACTTC. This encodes CASSLGGRSYEQYF.

The CDR3 DNA is TGTGCCAGCAGCTTGTACGGTCCTAGCTCCTACAATGAGCAGTTCTTC. Amino acids: CASSLYGPSSYNEQFF. The chain joins TRBV5-5 to TRBJ2-1; unclear D gene. Per the germline V gene, CDR1 is SGHKS and CDR2 is YYEKEE (reference sequence). Trimming stripped 1 base from V and 0 bases from J, with 11 bases between. This CDR3 has 16 residues.

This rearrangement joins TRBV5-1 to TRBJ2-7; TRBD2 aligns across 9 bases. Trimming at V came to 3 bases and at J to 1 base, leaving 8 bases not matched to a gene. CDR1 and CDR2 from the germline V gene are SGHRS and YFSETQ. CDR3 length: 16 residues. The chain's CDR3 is CASSYHNSGRSYEQYF. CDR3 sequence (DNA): TGCGCCAGCAGCTACCATAATAGCGGGAGATCCTACGAGCAGTACTTC. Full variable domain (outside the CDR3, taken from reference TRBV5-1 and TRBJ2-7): KAGVTQTPRYLIKTRGQQVTLSCSPISGHRSVSWYQQTPGQGLQFLFEYFSETQRNKGNFPGRFSGRQFSNSRSEMNVSTLELGDSALYLCASSYHNSGRSYEQYFGPGTRLTVT.

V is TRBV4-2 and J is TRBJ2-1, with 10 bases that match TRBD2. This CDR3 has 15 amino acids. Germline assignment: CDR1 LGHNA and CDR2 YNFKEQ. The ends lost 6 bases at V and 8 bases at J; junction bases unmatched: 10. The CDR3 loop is CASRKAGGPLDEQFF. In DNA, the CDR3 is TGTGCCAGCAGAAAAGCGGGAGGGCCCCTCGATGAGCAGTTCTTC.